The 27 T cell receptor beta chains given below trace back to one sample, sequenced in a study of control samples from healthy donors and cancer patients. Here immunoSEQ multiplex PCR was the method, and the copy in TCRdb shows in-frame clones only, minus some. The sample consists of just under 150,000 clones, more than 85% of them appearing once. The sample taken for sequencing was blood. The receptors originated from a man aged 25 to 40 in good health.

V and J are TRBV7-8 and TRBJ2-3; D unresolved. V lost 3 bases, J lost 2 bases, and 6 bases lay in between. This CDR3 comprises 13 residues. CDR1 and CDR2 (germline): SGHVS, FQNEAQ. The CDR3 loop reads CASSFQPTDTQYF. CDR3 in DNA: TGTGCCAGCAGCTTCCAGCCCACAGATACGCAGTATTTT.

V usage is TRBV4-1 and J usage is TRBJ2-1; tentative D call: TRBD2 (6 bases). This CDR3 has 15 amino acids. V gave up 0 bases and J gave up 9 bases, with 15 bases separating them. Per the germline V gene, CDR1 is MGHRA and CDR2 is YSYEKL. As DNA, the CDR3 is TGCGCCAGCAGCCAAGATCCGGCCCCCGGGAGTGAGCAGTTCTTC. Residues: CASSQDPAPGSEQFF.

V usage is TRBV3-1 (or the pseudogene TRBV3-2) and J usage is TRBJ1-5; a weak D match, TRBD1 (5 bases). This CDR3 has 19 residues. Trimming took 0 bases from V and 0 from J, leaving 18 bases between them. CDR1 is LGHDT and CDR2 is YNNKEL in the germline V gene (reference sequence). In nucleotides, the CDR3 is TGTGCCAGCAGCCAAGATCCAACTAGGGACGGAAATAGCAATCAGCCCCAGCATTTT. It yields the protein CASSQDPTRDGNSNQPQHF.

This chain uses TRBV19 with TRBJ2-1, with 7 bases aligning to TRBD1. Germline V gene lookup returns CDR1 LNHDA and CDR2 SQIVND (reference sequence). The CDR3 loop spans 14 amino acids. V shed 7 bases, J shed 5 bases, and the junction held 8 bases outside the gene matches. CDR3 in DNA: TGTGCCAGTAAAAAACAGGGGTTACACAATGAGCAGTTCTTC. Amino acid sequence: CASKKQGLHNEQFF.

This clone showed up just once. The chain carries TRBV9 and TRBJ2-3, with D hard to call. V gave up 2 bases and J gave up 0 bases, with 4 bases separating them. This CDR3 is 13 amino acids long. Germline V gives CDR1 SGDLS, CDR2 YYNGEE. The chain's CDR3 is CASSVTSTDTQYF. The CDR3, as DNA: TGTGCCAGCAGCGTCACTAGCACAGATACGCAGTATTTT.

This chain links TRBV7-9 with TRBJ2-2; 10 bases fit TRBD1. Germline V gene data show CDR1 as SEHNR and CDR2 as FQNEAQ (reference sequence). V gave up 7 bases and J gave up 5 bases; unmatched junction bases: 7. CDR3 length: 15 amino acids. The CDR3 sequence: CASIWDRGLTGELFF. In DNA form, the CDR3 reads TGTGCCAGCATATGGGACAGGGGTTTGACCGGGGAGCTGTTTTTT.

The chain combines TRBV30 with TRBJ2-2; unclear D gene. The CDR3 consists of 13 residues. The V end was cut by 2 bases, the J end by 4 bases, with 8 bases between. CDR1 and CDR2 (germline): GTSNPN, SVGIG (reference sequence). This chain's CDR3 is CAWSPAVTGELFF. CDR3 in DNA: TGTGCCTGGAGTCCCGCAGTCACCGGGGAGCTGTTTTTT. Variable domain in full (rest from reference TRBV30 and TRBJ2-2): SQTIHQWPATLVQPVGSPLSLECTVEGTSNPNLYWYRQAAGRGLQLLFYSVGIGQISSEVPQNLSASRPQDRQFILSSKKLLLSDSGFYLCAWSPAVTGELFFGEGSRLTVL.

V gene TRBV24-1 combines with J gene TRBJ2-3; 11 bases map to TRBD2. The CDR3 totals 15 residues. The junction had 7 bases not matched to a gene; V was cut back by 5 bases and J by 7 bases. CDR1 and CDR2 from the germline V gene are KGHDR and SFDVKD. As DNA, the CDR3 is TGTGCCACCAGTGTGGTAGCGGGGGGGTCGAATACGCAGTATTTT. This codes for CATSVVAGGSNTQYF.

The V call is TRBV21-1, the J call TRBJ1-5. TRBV21-1 is given as a pseudogene. This CDR3 is built from 14 residues. The CDR3, as DNA: TGTGCCAGCATCCACGGGGATAGCAATCAGCCCCAGCATTTT. Protein product: CASIHGDSNQPQHF.

This clone was seen only a few times. J is TRBJ2-3 and V is TRBV5-4, with D possibly being TRBD2 (6 bases). The CDR3 length is 14 residues. V was clipped by 5 bases and J by 2 bases, with 12 bases between them. Germline V gene data show CDR1 as SGHNT and CDR2 as YYREEE (reference sequence). The DNA of the CDR3 is TGTGCCAGCAGTACCAGCGGGCTCACAGATACGCAGTATTTT. It yields the protein CASSTSGLTDTQYF. The full variable domain, its missing parts supplied by reference TRBV5-4 and TRBJ2-3, is ETGVTQSPTHLIKTRGQQVTLRCSSQSGHNTVSWYQQALGQGPQFIFQYYREEENGRGNFPPRFSGLQFPNYSSELNVNALELDDSALYLCASSTSGLTDTQYFGPGTRLTVL.

J is TRBJ1-1 and V is TRBV28; the D is unclear. CDR1 is MDHEN, CDR2 SYDVKM, per germline. Trimming took off 4 bases at V and 7 bases at J, with 4 bases between the two ends. The CDR3 loop spans 10 amino acids. For the CDR3, the DNA is TGTGCCAGCAGTTATGGTGAAGCTTTCTTT. Translation gives CASSYGEAFF.

The gene calls are TRBV12-3 or TRBV12-4 and TRBJ1-1, with a possible D match to TRBD1 (5 bases). This CDR3 comprises 12 residues. The V gene lost 5 bases and the J gene lost 4 bases, with 8 bases spanning the gap. Here the CDR3 DNA reads TGTGCCAGCAGTCCGGGGGGCACTGAAGCTTTCTTT. Encoded protein: CASSPGGTEAFF.

This chain links TRBV12-3 or TRBV12-4 with TRBJ1-2; a weak D match, TRBD1 (6 bases). The CDR3 loop spans 13 amino acids. V was trimmed by 6 bases and J by 7 bases, leaving 15 bases between them. DNA for the CDR3: TGTGCCAGCAGCCCTACAGGGTATGCTGGCTACACCTTC. Protein: CASSPTGYAGYTF.

DNA of the CDR3: TGTGCCAGCAGCAAGGGACTAGCGGGGGGAACGGATACGCAGTATTTT. Its protein is CASSKGLAGGTDTQYF. The rearrangement links TRBV7-3 to TRBJ2-3, with TRBD2 identical over 15 bases. The germline gives CDR1 SGHTA, CDR2 FQGTGA. This CDR3 has 16 residues. Trimming removed 5 bases from V and 6 bases from J; junction bases left unmatched: 6.

V usage is TRBV27 and J usage is TRBJ1-2; TRBD1 aligns across 10 bases. Losses at the gene ends were 5 bases for V and 3 bases for J; bases not matched to a gene: 9. There are 16 residues in the CDR3. Germline loops: CDR1 MNHEY, CDR2 SMNVEV (reference sequence). CDR3 bases: TGTGCCAGCAGTCCAAGGGGACAGGGGATTGACTATGGCTACACCTTC. Encoded protein: CASSPRGQGIDYGYTF.

This chain connects TRBV15 to TRBJ1-3, with no clear D. The length of the CDR3 is 15 residues. V dropped 0 bases and J dropped 0 bases, with 6 bases sitting between them. CDR1 and CDR2 (germline): LNHNV, YYDKDF (reference sequence). The CDR3 DNA follows: TGTGCCACCAGCAGAGAAGCTAGCTCTGGAAACACCATATATTTT. This translates into CATSREASSGNTIYF.

V is TRBV6-5 and J is TRBJ1-2; 11 nucleotides line up with TRBD1. Trimming took 7 bases from V and 5 from J; bases not matched to a gene: 9. The germline V gene encodes CDR1 MNHEY and CDR2 SVGAGI. The CDR3 has 15 residues. CDR3 sequence: CASIGQGAVGYGYTF. DNA of the CDR3: TGTGCCAGCATAGGACAGGGGGCTGTTGGGTATGGCTACACCTTC.

The CDR3 reads CASSLPTGNGYTF. In DNA form, the CDR3 reads TGCGCCAGCAGCTTACCGACAGGGAATGGCTACACCTTC. The rearrangement uses TRBV5-1 and TRBJ1-2; 7 bases are a match to TRBD1. The V and J ends lost 2 bases and 6 bases, in that order; junction bases with no gene match: 4. This CDR3 is 13 amino acids long. CDR1 and CDR2 from the germline V gene are SGHRS and YFSETQ.

The chain is built from TRBV4-1 and TRBJ2-1; D is unclear. The CDR3 totals 16 residues. V lost 0 bases and J lost 4, with 13 bases in between. Germline CDR1 MGHRA, CDR2 YSYEKL. The CDR3 here is CASSQEVGSRYNEQFF. Here the CDR3 DNA reads TGCGCCAGCAGCCAAGAGGTAGGTTCCAGATACAATGAGCAGTTCTTC.

The CDR3, as DNA: TGTGCCAGCAGCTTGGAGGGCGAGCCCCTCTACGAGCAGTACTTC. Its protein is CASSLEGEPLYEQYF. The V and J genes are TRBV5-5 and TRBJ2-7; the D is unclear. This CDR3 has 15 amino acids. In germline, CDR1 is SGHKS, CDR2 YYEKEE (reference sequence). Trimming removed 0 bases from V and 3 bases from J, with 13 bases in between.

A single count supports this clone. The genes are TRBV28 and TRBJ2-7; the D gene is possibly TRBD2 (6 bases). V lost 5 bases and J 0 bases, leaving 14 bases between the germline ends. The CDR3 loop spans 15 amino acids. Germline V CDR1 and CDR2: MDHEN, SYDVKM. The CDR3 DNA reads as TGTGCCAGCAGTGGGCTAGCGTTAAGCTCCTACGAGCAGTACTTC. Residues: CASSGLALSSYEQYF.

Of note for this clone: Other DNA sequences in this sample translate to the same CDR3. The chain recombines TRBV19 with TRBJ1-1, with D possibly TRBD1 on 5 matching bases. Looked up from germline, CDR1 is LNHDA and CDR2 is SQIVND (reference sequence). V was clipped by 6 bases and J by 8 bases, with 7 bases between them. The CDR3 has 10 residues. CDR3 sequence reads: CASRGTEAFF. The CDR3 region has the DNA TGTGCCAGTAGAGGGACCGAAGCTTTCTTT. Full variable domain (missing parts from reference TRBV19 and TRBJ1-1): DGGITQSPKYLFRKEGQNVTLSCEQNLNHDAMYWYRQDPGQGLRLIYYSQIVNDFQKGDIAEGYSVSREKKESFPLTVTSAQKNPTAFYLCASRGTEAFFGQGTRLTVV.

V usage is TRBV7-8 and J usage is TRBJ2-1; TRBD2 aligns across 7 bases. CDR1 SGHVS and CDR2 FQNEAQ come from the germline V gene. V lost 0 bases to trimming and J lost 4 bases; unmatched junction nucleotides: 3. The CDR3 runs to 15 residues. For the CDR3, the DNA is TGTGCCAGCAGCTTAGCTAGCGGGCGGTACAATGAGCAGTTCTTC. This encodes CASSLASGRYNEQFF. Supplemented by reference TRBV7-8 and TRBJ2-1, the full variable domain reads GAGVSQSPRYKVAKRGQDVALRCDPISGHVSLFWYQQALGQGPEFLTYFQNEAQLDKSGLPSDRFFAERPEGSVSTLKIQRTQQEDSAVYLCASSLASGRYNEQFFGPGTRLTVL.

This clone appeared once. V and J are TRBV3-1 (or the pseudogene TRBV3-2) and TRBJ2-1; 11 nucleotides align to TRBD2. Germline-derived CDR1 and CDR2 are LGHDT and YNNKEL (reference sequence). V shed 0 bases and J 8 bases; nucleotides not matched to a gene: 6. This CDR3 region has 16 residues. The DNA for the CDR3 is TGTGCCAGCAGCCAAGATCTAGCGGGGGGTATAGATGAGCAGTTCTTC. Residues: CASSQDLAGGIDEQFF.

This chain joins TRBV29-1 and TRBJ2-1; D tentatively reads TRBD1 or TRBD2 (6 bases each). The germline V gene encodes CDR1 SQVTM and CDR2 ANQGSEA. The germline V and J ends were trimmed by 8 bases and 7 bases, with 18 bases remaining between them. The CDR3 is made up of 13 amino acids. The CDR3 nucleotides are TGCAGCAGCTCGTGGGGGGCTGGGAATGAGCAGTTCTTC. Translating it yields CSSSWGAGNEQFF.

The gene calls are TRBV5-1 and TRBJ1-4; the D gene is possibly TRBD1 (6 bases). Germline V gene sequence: CDR1 SGHRS, CDR2 YFSETQ. CDR3 length equals 13 residues. The V end lost 4 bases, the J end lost 6 bases, and 10 bases lay between the germline ends. In nucleotides, the CDR3 is TGCGCCAGCAGCCGGGGGGCTGATGAAAAACTGTTTTTT. Translation gives CASSRGADEKLFF.

The chain carries TRBV7-8 and TRBJ1-2; 8 bases align to TRBD1. The CDR3 runs to 15 residues. The trim removed 5 bases at V and 3 bases at J, leaving 8 bases unmatched. Germline V gene data show CDR1 as SGHVS and CDR2 as FQNEAQ. This chain's CDR3 is CASSEQGGLDYGYTF. The CDR3 DNA follows: TGTGCCAGCAGCGAACAGGGGGGTTTGGACTATGGCTACACCTTC.